This T cell receptor beta chain emerged from a study of CD8+CD57+ T cells in acquired aplastic anemia. In patients chosen for sequencing, flow cytometry had shown CD8+CD57+ cell expansion. Profiling that covered TCR beta VDJ and CDR3 relied on genomic DNA as its template. TCRdb reanalysed the reads using MiXCR and keeps one entry per CDR3 protein. The sample records 150,000 to 200,000 distinct CDR3 sequences, roughly 50% being singletons. This CDR3 contains 15 residues. The ends were cut back, 2 bases at V and 9 bases at J, with 17 bases in the middle. Looked up from germline, CDR1 is MGHRA and CDR2 is YSYEKL. This clonotype was counted at least ten times.

The chain employs TRBV4-1 and TRBJ2-4, with D perhaps being TRBD1 or TRBD2 (5 bases each). The receptor was derived from a human donor with aplastic anemia. The sequenced sample consisted of sorted CD4+, CD8+, or CD8+CD57+ T cells (not recorded which) from PBMCs. The CDR3 loop is CASSQTRDARGIQYF. As DNA, the CDR3 is TGCGCCAGCAGCCAAACACGGGACGCAAGGGGCATTCAGTACTTC.